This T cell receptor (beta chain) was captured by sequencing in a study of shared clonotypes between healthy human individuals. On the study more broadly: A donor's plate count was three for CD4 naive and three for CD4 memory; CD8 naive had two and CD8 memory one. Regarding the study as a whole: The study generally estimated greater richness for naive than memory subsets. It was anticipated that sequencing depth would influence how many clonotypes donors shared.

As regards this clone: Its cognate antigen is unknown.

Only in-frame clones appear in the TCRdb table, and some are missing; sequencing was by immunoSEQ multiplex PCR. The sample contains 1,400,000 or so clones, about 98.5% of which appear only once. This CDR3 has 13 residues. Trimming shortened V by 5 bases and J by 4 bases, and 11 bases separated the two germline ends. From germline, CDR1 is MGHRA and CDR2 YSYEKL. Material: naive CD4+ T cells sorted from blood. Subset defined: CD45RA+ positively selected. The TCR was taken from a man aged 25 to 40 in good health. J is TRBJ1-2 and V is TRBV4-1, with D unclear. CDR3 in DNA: TGCGCCAGCAGCGCTCAGGTTCGCTATGGCTACACCTTC. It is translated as CASSAQVRYGYTF.